This T cell receptor beta chain was documented in a study of cytomegalovirus exposure and HLA in healthy donors (dated by TCRdb to the late 2010s). With regard to the full study: An earlier analysis of approximately 640 of the donors reported more than 250 Gb of sequence data and around 120 million unique TCR beta sequences from 150 million to 200 million T cells. HLA typing included class I and class II loci at four-digit resolution. An early release covering about 600 HLA-typed donors comprised about 320 gigabases of sequencing data and roughly 85 million unique TCR sequences. In a later genetic analysis, genome-wide SNP genotypes for about 55% of the 666 donors were used, and that subset was treated as a discovery cohort. Several DR-DQ haplotypes were handled as single units for association and clustering because linkage in the cohort was strong. A later analysis re-examined previously published TCR beta repertoires from just over 650 donors and added high-resolution HLA genotyping to investigate patterns of TCR occurrence. To predict cytomegalovirus infection status, the study brought together high-throughput TCR immunosequencing, statistical association of individual TCRs with disease status, and machine learning. The T cell repertoires of around 670 subjects were profiled by immunosequencing and related to cytomegalovirus serostatus. In an earlier analysis of 587 of the donors, high-throughput TCR beta sequencing was used to judge whether each TCR beta V gene segment behaved as functional or pseudogenic. Among around 400 genotyped donors of the cohort, an average of 235,054 unique TCR beta nucleotide sequences were sequenced per donor, roughly a sixth of them non-productive. All discovery cohort repertoires had been generated on a single sequencing platform. The later analysis used no new phenotypic data to find candidate immune exposures, relying instead on TCR beta sequences and their occurrence across donors. Of the approximately 400 genotyped donors, more than 75% were placed in the genetic ancestry cluster associated with self-reported Caucasian donors. The study aimed to test whether cataloging public T cell receptors could reveal signatures of past pathogen exposure. Donor age, sex, ethnicity and CMV serostatus were collected together with the repertoire data. Along with the roughly 670-subject first cohort, a separate validation cohort of over 90 different subjects was used. The number of donors typed differed by locus, with about 629-630 for A, B, C, DRB1 and DQB1, roughly 520 for DQA1, 600 to 610 for DPA1, and some 440 for DPB1. Overall study results and their limits: Only TCR beta chains were sequenced in this cohort, and the absence of alpha or paired-chain data limited detectable features. Most TCR sequences were seen in very few donors, while some public TCRs were found in many individuals. A later analysis found that TCR association rates varied across HLA loci, with DRB1 alleles showing the most associated TCRs and HLA-C alleles the fewest. When HLA alleles, especially DR and DQ, strongly co-occurred, attributing TCR associations to individual alleles was difficult. Because counts were too low, fewer than 20 rarely observed V segments, including chromosome 9 orphons, were excluded from the earlier analysis of roughly 580 of the donors. Specific HLA alleles were associated with 15,000 to 20,000 TCR beta sequences at a false discovery rate of 0.05 in a later analysis. In a later genetic analysis, fewer N-insertions in productive TCRs were reported among donors in an Asian-associated ancestry cluster than the 666-donor mean. In the study, some 160 TCR beta chains were listed as associated with cytomegalovirus. Some IMGT-functional V segments, including TRBV6-2 and TRBV6-3, could not be distinguished by the 87-base-pair reads and were therefore excluded. HLA typing was unavailable for some donors at each locus, so association tests used only the typed subset. In vitro tests confirmed that a few of the cytomegalovirus-associated TCR beta chains recognize cytomegalovirus antigens. A further reported finding was that TCR beta sequences accurately predicted the HLA-A and HLA-B alleles for most subjects in the first cohort. The authors suggested that the approach could potentially be extended to other disease states and immunological phenotypes. A later genetic analysis associated a missense DCLRE1C variant with V-gene and J-gene trimming of TCR beta chains, and an independent cohort replicated the association. In an earlier analysis of more than 500 of the donors, most TCR beta V segments appeared in productive rearrangements about 87% or about 30% of the time, broadly matching IMGT annotations. A group of highly shared sequence variants was considered likely to be a technical artifact of the sequencing pipeline. Sequencing depth was assumed to be roughly uniform across donors in the presence/absence analyses, though that assumption may not hold. A later analysis reported that several top co-occurrence clusters appeared linked to parvovirus B19, influenza, CMV and Epstein-Barr virus. In a later analysis, HLA-associated TCR beta chains showed more clonal expansion and lower generation probabilities than non-associated chains that were equally common. The classifier was reported to diagnose cytomegalovirus status with high specificity and sensitivity in both the original and validation cohorts. According to a later analysis, most CMV-associated TCR beta chains appeared to be HLA-restricted, and the HLA associations seemed to be driven largely by CMV exposure. For the cohort, immune exposure information was limited to CMV serostatus. Linkage disequilibrium might explain the correlated functional status among segregating V segments, but an unknown experimental factor could not be excluded.

On this clone itself: The antigen it binds to is not known. No per-base quality is available; no much larger clone lies one base away.

The cohort consisted of hundreds of healthy bone marrow donors. At the time of sampling, all cohort members were nominally healthy, though unrecorded immune exposures were likely present. The donor tested CMV seropositive, placing the donor among the approximately 290 seropositive members of the cohort. Every donor gave a peripheral blood sample, and the peripheral blood mononuclear cells from that sample were used for TCR beta sequencing. Genomic DNA was extracted from the blood cell samples with the Qiagen DNeasy Blood Extraction Kit. Library preparation employed the immunoSEQ multiplex PCR assay. The multiplex PCR relied on a mix of 60 forward primers for TCR Vbeta segments and 13 reverse primers for TCR Jbeta segments. The CDR3 region of rearranged TCR beta genes was amplified from genomic DNA by a multiplex PCR assay. Amplified TCR beta libraries were sequenced as 87-base-pair reads on the Illumina HiSeq System. In the paper's pipeline: Across the 666 repertoires, a later analysis counted tens of millions of unique TCR beta chains, some 11 million of which were shared by at least two donors. Raw reads were error-corrected and collapsed into unique sequences with a nearest-neighbor algorithm that merged closely related sequences to remove PCR and sequencing errors. CDR3 sequences were aligned to IMGT reference sequences to assign V, D and J gene segments. For a sequence to be retained, a match of at least six nucleotides was required to both a V gene segment and a J gene segment. A rearrangement was called productive if the CDR3 had no stop codons and remained in frame with V and J, and every other rearrangement was called non-productive. Following IMGT convention, CDR3 was defined as the stretch from the second conserved V-encoded cysteine to the conserved J-encoded phenylalanine. Sequences without an unambiguous match to a single V gene segment were excluded from the earlier analysis of a few hundred of the donors. In an earlier analysis of some 590 of the donors, V segments were called functional above 56.7% productive rearrangements and were called segregating when the between-donor standard deviation exceeded 5%. A statistical classification framework was built to diagnose cytomegalovirus status from the catalog of TCR beta chain sequences. V and J gene assignment, in a later analysis, came from comparing TCR nucleotide sequences with IMGT/GENE-DB human TR gene sequences. The TCRdist pipeline was used in a later analysis to assign CDR3 sequences and most-parsimonious VDJ recombination scenarios. In a later analysis, every TCR beta chain was defined by the combination of its CDR3 amino acid sequence and its V-gene family, and reads without a unique V-gene family were dropped. To address suspected cross-contamination and a sequencing artifact, a later analysis removed around 600 highly shared, low-generation-probability nucleotide sequences. A later analysis calculated a clonal expansion index for each public chain from normalized within-repertoire ranks of inferred template counts. In a later analysis, generation probabilities were computed with a VDJ recombination model fitted to out-of-frame rearrangements, and the resulting probabilities were checked against IGoR. In a later analysis, hypergeometric tests were used to score TCR-TCR, TCR-HLA and TCR-CMV co-occurrence, with a repertoire-size bias correction applied to TCR pairs. To estimate false discovery rates, a later analysis permuted the HLA or CMV assignments 20 times. In a later analysis, co-occurring TCRs were grouped with DBSCAN, and TCRdist sequence similarity was added when clustering was performed within HLA-allele-positive subsets. Repertoires with fewer than 30,000 or more than 120,000 public chains, plus five repertoires with anomalous nucleotide sharing, were excluded from co-occurrence clustering. This is the immuneACCESS table as TCRdb keeps it, with only in-frame sequences that have V and J called. A part of the clones is gone; compared with another copy, unresolved V genes explain less than half, and the rest is unexplained. That table gives V, J and clone size, and the DNA gave D and trimming. This sample has 170,000 or so clones in its table, and 80% of those were observed once. The ten largest account for 1% of the sample.

For CDR1 and CDR2, the germline V gene lists MDHEN and SYDVKM. V was cut back by 8 bases and J by 5 bases, leaving a gap of 10 bases between them. CDR3 length: 11 amino acids, cysteine to phenylalanine. The kept DNA is CDR3 alone, 33 bases in frame from the first base. The receptor comes from a woman aged 45-65 years in good health and CMV-seropositive. Recombination linked TRBV28 to TRBJ2-7; tentative D gene TRBD2, with 5 bases matching. Sequencing was done on a sample of PBMCs. The nucleotide sequence reads as follows: TGTGCCAGCGGCACGAGGGACGAGCAGTACTTC. Translated, it gives CASGTRDEQYF.